Listed below are T cell receptor beta chains from one sample, sequenced in a study of T-cell reconstitution after alpha-beta-depleted transplantation in children. TCRdb reanalysed the PCR reads using MiXCR and keeps one entry per CDR3 protein. The table records roughly 500,000 distinct CDR3 sequences, approximately 32% of them present only once. Sequenced material: PBMCs from the stem cell graft donor, taken from the stem cell graft. All receptors come from a human donor who donated a stem cell graft to a child with aplastic anemia. The CDR3 runs from the conserved cysteine through the conserved F or W. D genes are given only for firm matches. Size is omitted from some rows. Given values are once, few, many or a class for expanded clones.

TRBJ1-2 . TRBV18 . CASSPLSPGETSILYGYTF TGTGCCAGCTCACCATTGAGCCCGGGAGAGACCTCCATTCTATATGGCTACACCTTC
TRBJ2-1 TRBD1 TRBV6-5 . CASSLISRDSRQFF TGTGCCAGCAGTTTAATTAGCCGGGACAGCCGCCAGTTCTTC
TRBJ2-5 TRBD1 TRBV25-1 . CASSDWGQQETQYF TGTGCCAGCAGTGACTGGGGACAGCAAGAGACCCAGTACTTC
TRBJ2-7 TRBD2 TRBV27 . CASSLYGTSVGEQYF TGTGCCAGCAGTTTATACGGGACTAGCGTCGGCGAGCAGTACTTC
TRBJ2-7 . TRBV9 few CASSPGSVNEQYF TGTGCCAGCAGCCCCGGGAGTGTCAACGAGCAGTACTTC
TRBJ2-7 TRBD2 TRBV6-5 . CASSYSASGRAGEQYF TGTGCCAGCAGTTACTCGGCTAGCGGGAGGGCCGGAGAGCAGTACTTC
TRBJ2-5 . TRBV7-9 few CANPRGRAEETQYF TGTGCCAACCCGAGAGGCAGGGCCGAAGAGACCCAGTACTTC
TRBJ2-3 TRBD1 TRBV29-1 . CSVRQGRTDTQYF TGCAGCGTCCGACAGGGCCGCACAGATACGCAGTATTTT
TRBJ1-1 . TRBV12-3/TRBV12-4 . CASSLSRDMDTEAFF TGTGCCAGCAGTTTATCTCGGGATATGGACACTGAAGCTTTCTTT
TRBJ2-1 . TRBV29-1 . CSVDNPSASYNEQFF TGCAGCGTTGACAACCCTAGCGCGTCCTACAATGAGCAGTTCTTC
TRBJ1-2 TRBD1 TRBV20-1 few CSARDITGGDHYGYTF TGCAGTGCTAGAGATATCACAGGGGGTGACCACTATGGCTACACCTTC
TRBJ2-1 . TRBV9 few CASSPEGVSYNEQFF TGTGCCAGCAGCCCGGAGGGGGTCTCCTACAATGAGCAGTTCTTC
TRBJ2-1 TRBD1 TRBV5-1 . CASSFQGAAAEQFF TGCGCCAGCAGCTTTCAGGGGGCGGCAGCTGAGCAGTTCTTC
TRBJ2-1 . TRBV20-1 . CSARDRARPYNEQFF TGCAGTGCTAGAGATCGGGCTAGACCCTACAATGAGCAGTTCTTC
TRBJ2-1 TRBD2 TRBV7-9 . CASSITSGTRNEQFF TGTGCCAGCAGTATTACTAGCGGGACCAGAAATGAGCAGTTCTTC
TRBJ2-5 . TRBV29-1 . CSVAPRLQETQYF TGCAGCGTTGCTCCCAGGCTCCAAGAGACCCAGTACTTC
TRBJ2-1 . TRBV7-6 . CASSVFSLRRSASVNEQFF TGTGCCAGCAGCGTCTTCTCCTTGAGGAGATCCGCAAGTGTCAATGAGCAGTTCTTC
TRBJ1-2 . TRBV9 few CASSPTGGGYTF TGTGCCAGCAGCCCGACGGGGGGCGGCTACACCTTC
TRBJ1-1 TRBD1 TRBV19 . CASSIGSKGTGGAFF TGTGCCAGTAGTATAGGGAGTAAGGGCACAGGGGGAGCTTTCTTT
TRBJ2-1 . TRBV29-1 . CSVAVRFEEQFF TGCAGCGTTGCCGTCAGGTTTGAGGAGCAGTTCTTC
TRBJ2-7 TRBD1 TRBV6-5 few CASSYGTGIYEQYF TGTGCCAGCAGTTACGGGACAGGGATCTACGAGCAGTACTTC
TRBJ1-1 . TRBV5-6 many CASSLEGITEAFF TGTGCCAGCAGCTTGGAAGGGATTACTGAAGCTTTCTTT
TRBJ2-3 . TRBV10-3 few CASGLADTQYF TGTGCCTCCGGACTGGCAGATACGCAGTATTTT
TRBJ1-1 . TRBV29-1 . CSVQLGDTEAFF TGCAGCGTCCAATTGGGGGACACTGAAGCTTTCTTT
TRBJ2-2 . TRBV6-5 . CASSYSRGWESTGELFF TGTGCCAGCAGTTACTCGAGGGGGTGGGAGAGCACCGGGGAGCTGTTTTTT
TRBJ1-5 . TRBV4-3 few CASSQGQGIQPQHF TGCGCCAGCAGCCAGGGCCAGGGAATTCAGCCCCAGCATTTT
TRBJ2-5 . TRBV7-2 . CASSFDRYQETQYF TGTGCCAGCAGCTTTGACAGGTACCAAGAGACCCAGTACTTC
TRBJ1-4 . TRBV5-1 . CASSLGWENEKLFF TGCGCCAGCAGCTTGGGTTGGGAAAATGAAAAACTGTTTTTT
TRBJ1-2 TRBD1 TRBV12-3/TRBV12-4 few CASSRGQDGYGYTF TGTGCCAGCAGTAGAGGACAGGATGGCTATGGCTACACCTTC
TRBJ2-5 . TRBV18 few CASSPPMGGETQYF TGTGCCAGCTCACCACCGATGGGGGGAGAGACCCAGTACTTC
TRBJ1-5 . TRBV12-3/TRBV12-4 few CASSGRESNQPQHF TGTGCCAGCAGTGGCAGGGAGAGCAATCAGCCCCAGCATTTT
TRBJ2-7 TRBD1 TRBV18 . CASSPPPGQGARSGSYEQYF TGTGCCAGCTCACCACCTCCCGGACAGGGGGCGCGAAGCGGCTCCTACGAGCAGTACTTC
TRBJ2-7 TRBD1 TRBV15 . CATSRERQGSFDEQYF TGTGCCACCAGCAGAGAGCGACAGGGGAGTTTCGACGAGCAGTACTTC
TRBJ1-1 . TRBV5-1 few CASSFGGLVTEAFF TGCGCCAGCAGCTTCGGGGGGCTGGTCACTGAAGCTTTCTTT
TRBJ2-7 . TRBV7-2 . CASSPFGTDSYEQYF TGTGCCAGCAGCCCTTTCGGGACTGATTCCTACGAGCAGTACTTC
TRBJ2-1 TRBD1 TRBV24-1 . CATSRQGRDEQFF TGTGCCACCAGTAGACAGGGCCGGGATGAGCAGTTCTTC
TRBJ1-5 . TRBV30 . CAWNTGFGNQPQHF TGTGCCTGGAATACAGGGTTCGGGAATCAGCCCCAGCATTTT